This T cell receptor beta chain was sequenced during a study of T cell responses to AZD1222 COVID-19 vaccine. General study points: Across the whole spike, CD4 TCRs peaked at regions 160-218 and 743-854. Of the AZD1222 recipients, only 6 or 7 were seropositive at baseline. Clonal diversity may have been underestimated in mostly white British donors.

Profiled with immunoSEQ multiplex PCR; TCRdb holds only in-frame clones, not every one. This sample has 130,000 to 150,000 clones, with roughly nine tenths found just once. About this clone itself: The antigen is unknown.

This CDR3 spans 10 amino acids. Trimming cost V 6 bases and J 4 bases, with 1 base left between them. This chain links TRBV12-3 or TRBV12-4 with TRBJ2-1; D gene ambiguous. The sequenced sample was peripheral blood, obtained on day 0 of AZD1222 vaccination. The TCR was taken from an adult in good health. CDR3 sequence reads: CASRYNEQFF. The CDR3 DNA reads TGTGCCAGCAGGTACAATGAGCAGTTCTTC.